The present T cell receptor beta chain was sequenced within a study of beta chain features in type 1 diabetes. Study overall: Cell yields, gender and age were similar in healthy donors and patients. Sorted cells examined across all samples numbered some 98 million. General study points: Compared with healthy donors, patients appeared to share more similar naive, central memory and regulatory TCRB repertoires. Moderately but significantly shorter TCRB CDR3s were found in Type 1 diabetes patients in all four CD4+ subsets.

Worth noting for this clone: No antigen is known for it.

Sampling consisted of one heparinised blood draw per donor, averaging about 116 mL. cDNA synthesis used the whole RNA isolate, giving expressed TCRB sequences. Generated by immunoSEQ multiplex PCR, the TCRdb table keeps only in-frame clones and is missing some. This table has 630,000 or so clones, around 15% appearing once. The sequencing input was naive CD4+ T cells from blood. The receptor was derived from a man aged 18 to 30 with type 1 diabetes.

CDR3 in DNA: TGTGCCAGCAGCCCATTGACTAGCGGGCTCTACAATGAGCAGTTCTTC. Translating gives CASSPLTSGLYNEQFF. The chain carries TRBV14 and TRBJ2-1; the match to TRBD2 covers 10 bases. This CDR3 has 16 amino acids. CDR1 is SGHDN, CDR2 FVKESK, per germline. Trimming at V came to 4 bases and at J to 3 bases, leaving 6 bases not matched to a gene. Full variable domain (outside the CDR3, taken from reference TRBV14 and TRBJ2-1): EAGVTQFPSHSVIEKGQTVTLRCDPISGHDNLYWYRRVMGKEIKFLLHFVKESKQDESGMPNNRFLAERTGGTYSTLKVQPAELEDSGVYFCASSPLTSGLYNEQFFGPGTRLTVL.